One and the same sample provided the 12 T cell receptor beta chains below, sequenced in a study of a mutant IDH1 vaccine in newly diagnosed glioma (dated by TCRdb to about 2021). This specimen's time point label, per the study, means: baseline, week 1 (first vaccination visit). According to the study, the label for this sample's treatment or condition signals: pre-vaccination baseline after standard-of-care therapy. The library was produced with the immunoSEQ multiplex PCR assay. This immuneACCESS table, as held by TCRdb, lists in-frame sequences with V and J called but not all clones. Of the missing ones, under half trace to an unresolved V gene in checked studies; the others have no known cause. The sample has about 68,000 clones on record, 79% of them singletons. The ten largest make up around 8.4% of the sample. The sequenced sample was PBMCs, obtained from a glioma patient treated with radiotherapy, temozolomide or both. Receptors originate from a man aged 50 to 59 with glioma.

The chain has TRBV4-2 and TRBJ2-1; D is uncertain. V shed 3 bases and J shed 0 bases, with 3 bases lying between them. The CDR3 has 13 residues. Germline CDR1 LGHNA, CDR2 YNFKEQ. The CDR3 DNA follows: TGTGCCAGCAGCCAGGACTCCTACAATGAGCAGTTCTTC. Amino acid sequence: CASSQDSYNEQFF.

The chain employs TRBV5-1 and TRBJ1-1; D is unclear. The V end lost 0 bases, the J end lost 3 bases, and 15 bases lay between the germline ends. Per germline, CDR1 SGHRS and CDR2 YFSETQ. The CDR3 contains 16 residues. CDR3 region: CASSLGRVGGHTEAFF. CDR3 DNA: TGCGCCAGCAGCTTGGGCCGCGTCGGCGGGCACACTGAAGCTTTCTTT. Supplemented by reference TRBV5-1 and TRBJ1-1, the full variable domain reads KAGVTQTPRYLIKTRGQQVTLSCSPISGHRSVSWYQQTPGQGLQFLFEYFSETQRNKGNFPGRFSGRQFSNSRSEMNVSTLELGDSALYLCASSLGRVGGHTEAFFGQGTRLTVV.

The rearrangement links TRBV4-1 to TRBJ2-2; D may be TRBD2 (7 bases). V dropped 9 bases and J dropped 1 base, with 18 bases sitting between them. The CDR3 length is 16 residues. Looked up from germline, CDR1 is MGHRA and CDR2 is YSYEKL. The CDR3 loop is CASQGRGGENTGELFF. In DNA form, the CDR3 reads TGCGCCAGTCAGGGGCGAGGGGGGGAGAACACCGGGGAGCTGTTTTTT.

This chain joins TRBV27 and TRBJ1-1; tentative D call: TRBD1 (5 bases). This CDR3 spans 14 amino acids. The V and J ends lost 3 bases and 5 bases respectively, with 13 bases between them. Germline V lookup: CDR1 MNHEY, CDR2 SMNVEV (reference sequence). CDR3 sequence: CASSLFEGRTEAFF. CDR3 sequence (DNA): TGTGCCAGCAGTTTGTTCGAGGGGCGGACTGAAGCTTTCTTT.

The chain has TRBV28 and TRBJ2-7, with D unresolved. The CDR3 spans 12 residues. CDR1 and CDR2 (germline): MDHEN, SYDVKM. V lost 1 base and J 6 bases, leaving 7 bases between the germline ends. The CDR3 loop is CASSLLGLEQYF. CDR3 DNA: TGTGCCAGCAGTTTATTGGGCCTCGAGCAGTACTTC.

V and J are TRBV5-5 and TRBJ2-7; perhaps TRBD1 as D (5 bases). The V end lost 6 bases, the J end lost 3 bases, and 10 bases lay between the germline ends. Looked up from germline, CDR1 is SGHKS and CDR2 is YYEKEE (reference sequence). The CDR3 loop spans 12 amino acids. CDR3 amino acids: CASTQDSYEQYF. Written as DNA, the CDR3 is TGTGCCAGCACGCAAGACAGCTACGAGCAGTACTTC. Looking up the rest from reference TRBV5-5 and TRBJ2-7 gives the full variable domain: DAGVTQSPTHLIKTRGQQVTLRCSPISGHKSVSWYQQVLGQGPQFIFQYYEKEERGRGNFPDRFSARQFPNYSSELNVNALLLGDSALYLCASTQDSYEQYFGPGTRLTVT.

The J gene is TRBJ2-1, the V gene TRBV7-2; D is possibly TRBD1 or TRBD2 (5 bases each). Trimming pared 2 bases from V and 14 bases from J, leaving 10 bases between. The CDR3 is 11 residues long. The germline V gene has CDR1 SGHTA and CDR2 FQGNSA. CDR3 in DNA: TGTGCCAGCAGCTTAATGGGGGATAAGTTCTTC. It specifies CASSLMGDKFF.

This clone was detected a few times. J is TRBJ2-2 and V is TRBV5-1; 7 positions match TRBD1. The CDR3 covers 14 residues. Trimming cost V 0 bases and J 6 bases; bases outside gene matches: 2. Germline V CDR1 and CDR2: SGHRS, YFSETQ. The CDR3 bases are TGCGCCAGCAGCTTGGGCGACAGGGCCGGGGAGCTGTTTTTT. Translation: CASSLGDRAGELFF.

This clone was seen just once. CDR3 protein: CASSEAGGADEQYF. The CDR3 DNA follows: TGTGCCAGCAGTGAAGCGGGAGGGGCCGACGAGCAGTACTTC. The rearrangement uses TRBV6-1 and TRBJ2-7; 7 bases line up with TRBD2. This CDR3 contains 14 residues. Germline trimming cut 0 bases from V and 5 bases from J; bases unmatched to any gene: 4. CDR1 is MNHNS and CDR2 is SASEGT in the germline V gene.

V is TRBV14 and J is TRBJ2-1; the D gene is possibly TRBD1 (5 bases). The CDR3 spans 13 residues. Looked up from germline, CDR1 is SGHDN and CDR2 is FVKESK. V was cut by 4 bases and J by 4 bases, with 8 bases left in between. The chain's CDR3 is CASSRRQYNEQFF. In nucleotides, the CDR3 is TGTGCCAGCAGCCGCCGACAGTACAATGAGCAGTTCTTC.

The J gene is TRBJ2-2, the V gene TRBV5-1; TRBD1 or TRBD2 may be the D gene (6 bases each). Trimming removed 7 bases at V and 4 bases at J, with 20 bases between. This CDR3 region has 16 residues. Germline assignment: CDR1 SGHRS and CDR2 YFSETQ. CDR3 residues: CASEPSGAQGTGELFF. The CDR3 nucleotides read TGCGCCAGCGAGCCTTCGGGGGCGCAGGGCACCGGGGAGCTGTTTTTT.

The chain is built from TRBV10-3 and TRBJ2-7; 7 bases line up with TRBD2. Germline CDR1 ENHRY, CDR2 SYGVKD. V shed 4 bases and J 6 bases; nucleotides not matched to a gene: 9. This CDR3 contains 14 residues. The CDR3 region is CAISVGAGVFEQYF. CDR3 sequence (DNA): TGTGCCATCAGTGTGGGCGCGGGGGTGTTCGAGCAGTACTTC.